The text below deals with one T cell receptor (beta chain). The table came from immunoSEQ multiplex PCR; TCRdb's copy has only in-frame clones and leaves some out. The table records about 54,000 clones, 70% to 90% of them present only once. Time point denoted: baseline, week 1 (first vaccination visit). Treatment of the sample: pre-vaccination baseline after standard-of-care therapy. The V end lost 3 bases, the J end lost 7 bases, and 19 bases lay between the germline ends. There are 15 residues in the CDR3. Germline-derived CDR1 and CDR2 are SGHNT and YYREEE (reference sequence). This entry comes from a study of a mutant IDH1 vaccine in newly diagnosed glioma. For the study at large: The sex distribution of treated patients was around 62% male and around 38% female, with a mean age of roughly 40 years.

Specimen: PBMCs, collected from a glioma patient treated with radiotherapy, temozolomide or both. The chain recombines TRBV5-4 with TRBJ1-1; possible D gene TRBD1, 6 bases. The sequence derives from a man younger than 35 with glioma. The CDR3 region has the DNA TGTGCCAGCAGCTCCGAGCGGGGGGGGCTTAGTGAAGCTTTCTTT. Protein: CASSSERGGLSEAFF.